The 18 T cell receptor beta chains reported below all come from one sample, sequenced in a study of blood T cell repertoires in COVID-19. Here immunoSEQ multiplex PCR was the method, and the copy in TCRdb shows in-frame clones only, minus some. The sample includes 88,000 or so clones, over 75% of them seen just once. The specimen was peripheral blood. Receptors were obtained from a man aged 55 to 70 with acute or convalescent COVID-19.

The chain couples TRBV12-3 or TRBV12-4 to TRBJ2-5; D unclear. Trimming cost V 5 bases and J 5 bases, with 9 bases left between them. The CDR3 runs to 12 residues. In DNA form, the CDR3 reads TGTGCCAGCAGTAGCTCCGTGGAGACCCAGTACTTC. Protein product: CASSSSVETQYF.

This clone was observed a single time. This chain links TRBV9 with TRBJ2-2; 13 bases align to TRBD2. CDR3 length: 17 amino acids. CDR1 and CDR2 (germline): SGDLS, YYNGEE. The V and J ends lost 4 bases and 4 bases, in that order; junction bases with no gene match: 7. The CDR3 region is CASSTTSGGAFTGELFF. The CDR3 nucleotides read TGTGCCAGCAGCACCACTAGCGGGGGGGCTTTCACCGGGGAGCTGTTTTTT.

The genes are TRBV19 and TRBJ2-7, with 10 bases lining up with TRBD1. This CDR3 has 15 amino acids. J was trimmed by 5 bases and V by 3 bases; bases with no gene match: 7. The V gene's germline CDR1 is LNHDA and CDR2 SQIVND (reference sequence). The CDR3 coding sequence is TGTGCCAGTAGTATGAGGGGACAGGGGAAAGACGAGCAGTACTTC. Encoded protein: CASSMRGQGKDEQYF.

The gene calls are TRBV5-7 and TRBJ1-4, with TRBD1 matching 7 bases. TRBV5-7 is designated an ORF whose function remains uncertain. This CDR3 has 12 amino acids. With V trimmed by 4 bases and J by 7 bases, 1 base remained unmatched. CDR3 DNA: TGTGCCAGCAGCCGGGACAGTGAAAAACTGTTTTTT. Residues: CASSRDSEKLFF.

The rearrangement joins TRBV2 to TRBJ2-5; a weak D match, TRBD2 (7 bases). Germline V gene data show CDR1 as SNHLY and CDR2 as FYNNEI. Trimming left V 4 bases short and J 5 bases short, with 20 bases between. CDR3 length: 16 residues. The CDR3 region has the DNA TGTGCCAGCAGTGCGGGGGGCAGAAAATATGTGGAGACCCAGTACTTC. Translation: CASSAGGRKYVETQYF.

The genes are TRBV6-5 and TRBJ1-1, with no clear D. Looked up from germline, CDR1 is MNHEY and CDR2 is SVGAGI. V was pared by 0 bases and J by 0 bases, with 8 bases between. CDR3 length: 15 amino acids. DNA for the CDR3: TGTGCCAGCAGTTACTCGGGAGGGCTGAACACTGAAGCTTTCTTT. Its protein product is CASSYSGGLNTEAFF.

The genes are TRBV7-8 and TRBJ1-5, with D possibly matching TRBD1 (6 bases). Germline CDR1 SGHVS, CDR2 FQNEAQ. CDR3 length equals 14 residues. V lost 8 bases to trimming and J lost 4 bases, with 15 bases between them. The DNA for the CDR3 is TGTGCCAGCTCCTGGGGGGGGCGAAATCAGCCCCAGCATTTT. Translating gives CASSWGGRNQPQHF.

The chain's CDR3 is CATSPGQGPLTDTQYF. The CDR3 bases are TGTGCCACCAGTCCTGGACAGGGCCCCCTCACAGATACGCAGTATTTT. The chain couples TRBV24-1 to TRBJ2-3, with 8 nucleotides matching TRBD1. CDR3 length: 16 residues. After removal of 6 bases from V and 2 bases from J, the junction contained 9 bases not matched to a gene. CDR1 is KGHDR and CDR2 is SFDVKD in the germline V gene.

The V gene is TRBV21-1, the J gene TRBJ1-1; the table assigns TRBD1, which was not confirmed against the DNA. TRBV21-1 is a documented pseudogene. The CDR3 has 14 residues. DNA of the CDR3: TGTGCCAGCAGCACCGAGACAGGGTTCTCTGAAGCTTTCTTT. It yields the protein CASSTETGFSEAFF.

In this sample, this clone turned up a few times. The V call is TRBV6-5, the J call TRBJ1-2; D is ambiguous. The V gene lost 0 bases and the J gene lost 8 bases, with 7 bases spanning the gap. Germline V gene data show CDR1 as MNHEY and CDR2 as SVGAGI. The CDR3 is made up of 12 amino acids. CDR3 region: CASSYSNSGYTF. For the CDR3, the DNA is TGTGCCAGCAGTTACTCTAACAGCGGCTACACCTTC.

V gene TRBV29-1 combines with J gene TRBJ2-1; 10 bases are a match to TRBD2. Germline loops: CDR1 SQVTM, CDR2 ANQGSEA. This CDR3 region has 14 residues. Germline trimming cut 3 bases from V and 7 bases from J; bases unmatched to any gene: 6. The CDR3 here is CSVEKRGGTNEQFF. CDR3 DNA sequence: TGCAGCGTTGAGAAGCGGGGGGGAACGAATGAGCAGTTCTTC.

The chain links TRBV6-1 to TRBJ2-2; 11 nucleotides line up with TRBD1. The germline V gene encodes CDR1 MNHNS and CDR2 SASEGT. V lost 4 bases to trimming and J lost 7 bases; unmatched junction nucleotides: 14. The CDR3 sequence is 18 residues long. The CDR3 spells CASSALAGTGGNNGELFF. The DNA of the CDR3 is TGTGCCAGCAGTGCTTTAGCCGGGACAGGGGGTAATAACGGGGAGCTGTTTTTT.

V and J are TRBV6-4 and TRBJ2-3; 14 bases fit TRBD2. The germline gives CDR1 MRHNA, CDR2 SNTAGT. Losses at the gene ends were 5 bases for V and 2 bases for J; bases not matched to a gene: 6. CDR3 length: 17 amino acids. The CDR3: CASSPGLAGGNTDTQYF. The CDR3 DNA sequence: TGTGCCAGCAGTCCTGGACTAGCGGGAGGTAACACAGATACGCAGTATTTT.

The chain is built from TRBV19 and TRBJ2-6; 9 bases match TRBD1. V lost 4 bases, J lost 2 bases, and 6 bases stayed unmatched. The CDR3 has 17 residues. Germline V lookup: CDR1 LNHDA, CDR2 SQIVND (reference sequence). The DNA of the CDR3 is TGTGCCAGTAGTACGGGACAGGGATCTCCTGGGGCCAACGTCCTGACTTTC. It codes for CASSTGQGSPGANVLTF. Drawing the rest from reference TRBV19 and TRBJ2-6, the complete variable domain is DGGITQSPKYLFRKEGQNVTLSCEQNLNHDAMYWYRQDPGQGLRLIYYSQIVNDFQKGDIAEGYSVSREKKESFPLTVTSAQKNPTAFYLCASSTGQGSPGANVLTFGAGSRLTVL.

The J gene is TRBJ2-1, the V gene TRBV7-8, with a tentative D call TRBD2 (6 bases). The germline gives CDR1 SGHVS, CDR2 FQNEAQ. V was shortened by 5 bases and J by 0 bases, with 11 bases between the two germline ends. The CDR3 is 15 residues long. CDR3 sequence: CASSRDSFSYNEQFF. CDR3 in DNA: TGTGCCAGCAGCCGGGACTCTTTCTCCTACAATGAGCAGTTCTTC.

The chain recombines TRBV7-9 with TRBJ2-7; 8 bases match TRBD1. Germline V gives CDR1 SEHNR, CDR2 FQNEAQ (reference sequence). V lost 3 bases and J lost 3; bases outside the gene matches: 1. The CDR3 is made up of 13 amino acids. Here the CDR3 DNA reads TGTGCCAGCAGCTTCGACAGGGGCTACGAGCAGTACTTC. This encodes CASSFDRGYEQYF.

V usage is TRBV9 and J usage is TRBJ1-2; no definite D call. This CDR3 is built from 15 residues. Germline V gene sequence: CDR1 SGDLS, CDR2 YYNGEE. V dropped 0 bases and J dropped 0 bases, with 9 bases sitting between them. This chain's CDR3 is CASSVGRASNYGYTF. The CDR3 DNA reads TGTGCCAGCAGCGTAGGGAGGGCCTCTAACTATGGCTACACCTTC.

The V call is TRBV2, the J call TRBJ2-4; 9 bases match TRBD2. Trimming cost V 6 bases and J 8 bases; bases outside gene matches: 5. The CDR3 consists of 13 residues. The V gene's germline CDR1 is SNHLY and CDR2 FYNNEI. This CDR3 reads CASRDSGRYIQYF. The CDR3 DNA sequence: TGTGCCAGCAGGGATAGCGGGAGATACATTCAGTACTTC.